This TCR beta chain was obtained from a study of blood T cell repertoires in COVID-19. Study as a whole: Sites in the United States, Italy and Spain provided acute and convalescent COVID-19 samples. T cells, B-cell-depleted T cells, or PBMCs provided the cDNA or gDNA that served as material.

Under the authors' procedure: The authors estimated nucleated cell counts from reference gene primer amplification. The data were produced by immunoSEQ multiplex PCR, yet TCRdb's version contains in-frame clones alone and is incomplete. D and trimming come from the DNA, and the V and J calls and clone size come from that table. The sample records 200,000 to 250,000 clones, 84% being singletons. With V trimmed by 2 bases and J by 2 bases, 7 bases remained unmatched. Looked up from germline, CDR1 is SGHAT and CDR2 is FQNNGV. There are 16 residues in the CDR3. This receptor was taken from a man aged 45-65 years with active or convalescent COVID-19. The sample consisted of peripheral blood. J is TRBJ2-5 and V is TRBV11-2; 8 bases match TRBD2. CDR3 nucleotides: TGTGCCAGCAGCTTATTAGTCGGGACTAGGCAAGAGACCCAGTACTTC. Its translation is CASSLLVGTRQETQYF.